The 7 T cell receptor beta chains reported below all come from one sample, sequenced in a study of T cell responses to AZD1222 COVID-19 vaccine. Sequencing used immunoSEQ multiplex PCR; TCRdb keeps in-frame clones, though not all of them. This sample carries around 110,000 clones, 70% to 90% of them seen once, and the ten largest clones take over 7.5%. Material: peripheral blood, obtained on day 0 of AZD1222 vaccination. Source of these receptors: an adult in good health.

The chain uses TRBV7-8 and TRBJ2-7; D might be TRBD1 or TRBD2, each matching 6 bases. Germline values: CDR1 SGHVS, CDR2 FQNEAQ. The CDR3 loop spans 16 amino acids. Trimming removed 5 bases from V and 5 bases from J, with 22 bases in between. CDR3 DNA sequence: TGTGCCAGCAGCCTCACCCGGGGGCCCACATCCCACGAGCAGTACTTC. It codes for CASSLTRGPTSHEQYF.

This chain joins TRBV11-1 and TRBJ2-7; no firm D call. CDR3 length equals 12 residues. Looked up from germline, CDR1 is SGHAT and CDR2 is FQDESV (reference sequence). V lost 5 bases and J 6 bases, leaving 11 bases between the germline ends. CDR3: CASSPGLREQYF. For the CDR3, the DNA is TGTGCCAGCAGCCCCGGCCTGCGCGAGCAGTACTTC.

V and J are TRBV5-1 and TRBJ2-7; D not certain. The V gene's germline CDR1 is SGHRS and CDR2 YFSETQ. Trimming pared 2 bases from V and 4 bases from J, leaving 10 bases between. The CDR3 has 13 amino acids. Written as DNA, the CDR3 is TGCGCCAGCAGCTTCACGTCCTTATACGAGCAGTACTTC. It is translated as CASSFTSLYEQYF.

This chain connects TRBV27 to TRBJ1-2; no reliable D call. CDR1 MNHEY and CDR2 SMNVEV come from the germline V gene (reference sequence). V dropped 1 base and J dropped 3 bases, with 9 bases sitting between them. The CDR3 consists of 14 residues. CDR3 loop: CASSLLAGDYGYTF. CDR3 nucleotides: TGTGCCAGCAGTTTATTGGCCGGGGACTATGGCTACACCTTC.

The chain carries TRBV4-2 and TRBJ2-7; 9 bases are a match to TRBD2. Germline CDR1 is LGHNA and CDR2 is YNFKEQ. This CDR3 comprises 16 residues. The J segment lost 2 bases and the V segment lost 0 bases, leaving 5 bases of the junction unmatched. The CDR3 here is CASSQDWVAGAYEQYF. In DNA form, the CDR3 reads TGTGCCAGCAGCCAAGATTGGGTAGCGGGGGCCTACGAGCAGTACTTC.

The CDR3 loop is CASSKGGQGHGYTF. The CDR3 DNA follows: TGTGCCAGCAGCAAAGGTGGGCAGGGGCACGGCTACACCTTC. The chain is built from TRBV21-1 and TRBJ1-2; the table names TRBD1, a call not compared with the DNA. TRBV21-1 is tagged as a pseudogene. The CDR3 sequence is 14 residues long.

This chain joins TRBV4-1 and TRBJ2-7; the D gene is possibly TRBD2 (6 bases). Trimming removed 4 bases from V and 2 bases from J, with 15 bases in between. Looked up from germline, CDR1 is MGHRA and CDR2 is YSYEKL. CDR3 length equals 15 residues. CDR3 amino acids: CASSLSPSGAYEQYF. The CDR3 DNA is TGCGCCAGCAGCCTTAGTCCCTCGGGGGCCTACGAGCAGTACTTC.